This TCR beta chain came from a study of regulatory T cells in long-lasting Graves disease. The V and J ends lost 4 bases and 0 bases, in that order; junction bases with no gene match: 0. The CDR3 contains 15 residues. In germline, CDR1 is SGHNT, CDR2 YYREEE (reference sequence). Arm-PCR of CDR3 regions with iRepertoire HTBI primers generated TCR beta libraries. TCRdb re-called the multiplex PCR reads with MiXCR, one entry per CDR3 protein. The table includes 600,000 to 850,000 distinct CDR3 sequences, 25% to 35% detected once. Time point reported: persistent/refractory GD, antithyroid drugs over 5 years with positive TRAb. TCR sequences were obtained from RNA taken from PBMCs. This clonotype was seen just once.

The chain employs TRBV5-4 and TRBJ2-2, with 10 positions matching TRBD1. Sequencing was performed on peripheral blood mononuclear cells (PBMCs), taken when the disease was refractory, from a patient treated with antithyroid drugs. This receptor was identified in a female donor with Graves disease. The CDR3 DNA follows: TGTGCCAGCAGCGGGACAGGGGCGAACACCGGGGAGCTGTTTTTT. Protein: CASSGTGANTGELFF. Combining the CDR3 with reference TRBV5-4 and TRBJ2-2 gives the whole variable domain ETGVTQSPTHLIKTRGQQVTLRCSSQSGHNTVSWYQQALGQGPQFIFQYYREEENGRGNFPPRFSGLQFPNYSSELNVNALELDDSALYLCASSGTGANTGELFFGEGSRLTVL.